These T cell receptor beta chains were read from a single sample in a study of blood T cells in healthy people across ages. MiXCR, applied by TCRdb to the 5' RACE reads, yields one record per CDR3 protein. The sample shows almost 800,000 distinct CDR3 sequences, 58% of them seen only once. Sequenced: blood. All receptors derive from a man younger than 45 in good health. CDR3s include the opening cysteine and the closing phenylalanine or tryptophan. D genes are given only for firm matches. For some rows the clone size is stated as once, few or many, or as a class when expanded; others skip it.

size	D	J	V	CDR3	DNA
NA	NA	TRBJ2-5	TRBV10-3	CAISDRVRQSETQYF	TGTGCCATCAGTGATCGCGTTCGGCAATCAGAGACCCAGTACTTC
NA	TRBD1	TRBJ1-1	TRBV29-1	CSALGQGAITEAFF	TGCAGCGCATTAGGACAGGGGGCGATCACTGAAGCTTTCTTT
NA	TRBD2	TRBJ2-2	TRBV4-2	CASSQDPAGGQYTGELFF	TGTGCCAGCAGCCAAGATCCGGCGGGGGGGCAATACACCGGGGAGCTGTTTTTT
NA	TRBD1	TRBJ2-1	TRBV10-3	CAIRIGQDNEQFF	TGTGCCATCAGGATAGGACAGGACAATGAGCAGTTCTTC
NA	TRBD2	TRBJ2-3	TRBV6-1	CASVSGNTDTQYF	TGTGCCAGCGTGAGCGGGAACACAGATACGCAGTATTTT
NA	TRBD2	TRBJ2-5	TRBV20-1	CSAPRDAGGPSNEQYF	TGCAGTGCTCCTAGGGATGCGGGAGGGCCGTCGAATGAGCAGTACTTC
NA	TRBD1	TRBJ2-1	TRBV5-1	CASSVQGADNEQFF	TGCGCCAGCAGCGTTCAGGGGGCTGACAATGAGCAGTTCTTC
NA	NA	TRBJ2-1	TRBV7-3	CASSFAGALNEQFF	TGTGCCAGCAGCTTCGCGGGGGCCCTCAATGAGCAGTTCTTC
NA	NA	TRBJ1-1	TRBV27	CASSYSKNTEAFF	TGTGCCAGCAGTTATAGCAAGAACACTGAAGCTTTCTTT
NA	NA	TRBJ1-4	TRBV7-9	CASRFGQINEKLFF	TGTGCCAGCAGGTTTGGACAGATTAATGAAAAACTGTTTTTT
NA	TRBD2	TRBJ2-6	TRBV7-2	CASTGGGSGANVLTF	TGTGCCAGCACGGGGGGTGGCTCTGGGGCCAACGTCCTGACTTTC
NA	TRBD2	TRBJ2-7	TRBV5-1	CASSWGERENEQYF	TGCGCCAGCAGCTGGGGGGAGCGGGAGAACGAGCAGTACTTC
NA	NA	TRBJ1-2	TRBV9	CASRDPGNYGYTF	TGTGCCAGCAGGGACCCGGGGAACTATGGCTACACCTTC
NA	NA	TRBJ1-1	TRBV15	CATSPTSGDRRTEAFF	TGTGCCACCAGCCCTACTAGCGGGGATCGAAGGACTGAAGCTTTCTTT
few	NA	TRBJ1-1	TRBV6-2/TRBV6-3	CASSYGYTEAFF	TGTGCCAGCAGTTACGGGTACACTGAAGCTTTCTTT
NA	NA	TRBJ2-7	TRBV7-2	CASSLGRSVGHSYEQYF	TGTGCCAGCAGCTTAGGGCGGTCCGTTGGCCACTCCTACGAGCAGTACTTC
NA	TRBD1	TRBJ2-1	TRBV9	CASSRDPQGTGAIYDEQFF	TGTGCCAGCAGTCGAGACCCCCAAGGGACAGGCGCTATTTACGATGAGCAGTTCTTC
NA	NA	TRBJ1-2	TRBV3-1	CASSQFSNYGYTF	TGTGCCAGCAGCCAATTCAGTAACTATGGCTACACCTTC
NA	NA	TRBJ2-5	TRBV4-1	CASSHPSGKGTQYF	TGCGCCAGCAGCCATCCATCAGGGAAGGGGACCCAGTACTTC
NA	NA	TRBJ1-2	TRBV7-9	CASRSDGGNYGYTF	TGTGCCAGCAGATCAGACGGCGGGAACTATGGCTACACCTTC
few	TRBD1	TRBJ2-6	TRBV29-1	CSVKGTDTSGANVLTF	TGCAGCGTTAAGGGGACAGATACCTCTGGGGCCAACGTCCTGACTTTC
few	NA	TRBJ1-2	TRBV20-1	CSARDRPTDGYTF	TGCAGTGCTAGAGATCGTCCGACGGATGGCTACACCTTC
NA	NA	TRBJ2-1	TRBV14	CASSQLTEVNEQFF	TGTGCCAGCAGCCAACTGACCGAGGTCAATGAGCAGTTCTTC
few	TRBD2	TRBJ2-3	TRBV15	CATERRASGSSDTQYF	TGTGCCACCGAGAGGAGGGCTAGCGGGAGCTCAGATACGCAGTATTTT
NA	TRBD1	TRBJ2-7	TRBV4-1	CASSQEPGQGTYEQYF	TGCGCCAGCAGCCAGGAACCGGGACAGGGTACGTACGAGCAGTACTTC
NA	NA	TRBJ2-3	TRBV6-6	CASSWGGSADTQYF	TGTGCCAGCAGTTGGGGCGGCTCCGCAGATACGCAGTATTTT
few	NA	TRBJ2-7	TRBV28	CASSLAPGGSSYEQYF	TGTGCCAGCAGTCTGGCCCCTGGGGGATCCTCCTACGAGCAGTACTTC
few	NA	TRBJ2-5	TRBV4-2	CASSQDLFSETQYF	TGTGCCAGCAGCCAAGATCTTTTTTCCGAGACCCAGTACTTC
few	TRBD1	TRBJ1-1	TRBV6-6	CASSNNRGSEAFF	TGTGCCAGCAGTAACAACAGGGGCTCTGAAGCTTTCTTT
few	NA	TRBJ1-2	TRBV7-2	CASSLDRSFYGYTF	TGTGCCAGCAGCTTAGATCGGAGCTTCTATGGCTACACCTTC
NA	TRBD2	TRBJ2-7	TRBV11-1	CASSVLAGIDEQYF	TGTGCCAGCAGCGTACTAGCGGGAATCGACGAGCAGTACTTC
few	NA	TRBJ2-7	TRBV7-8	CASRAAVGGSYEQYF	TGTGCCAGCAGAGCTGCGGTGGGGGGCTCCTACGAGCAGTACTTC
NA	NA	TRBJ1-2	TRBV20-1	CSVLVVESGYGYTF	TGCAGTGTCCTAGTTGTCGAGTCTGGCTATGGCTACACCTTC
NA	TRBD2	TRBJ2-1	TRBV6-6	CASRDTGTSGSWWFF	TGTGCCAGCAGAGACACCGGGACTAGCGGGAGTTGGTGGTTCTTC
few	TRBD1	TRBJ2-1	TRBV29-1	CSVQDRENEQFF	TGCAGCGTGCAAGACAGGGAAAATGAGCAGTTCTTC
few	TRBD1	TRBJ1-6	TRBV6-5	CASSYGTGLGSPLHF	TGTGCCAGCAGTTACGGGACAGGGCTAGGTTCACCCCTCCACTTT
NA	NA	TRBJ2-1	TRBV20-1	CSAPPAIGSEQFF	TGCAGTGCTCCCCCCGCTATAGGGAGTGAGCAGTTCTTC
NA	TRBD2	TRBJ2-1	TRBV10-3	CAISESGRQRFNEQFF	TGTGCCATCAGTGAGTCCGGGAGGCAGAGATTTAATGAGCAGTTCTTC
NA	NA	TRBJ2-4	TRBV24-1	CATSDSRGAGAKNIQYF	TGTGCCACCAGTGATAGTCGGGGGGCCGGGGCCAAAAACATTCAGTACTTC
NA	NA	TRBJ2-7	TRBV20-1	CSASPRGGGSYEQYF	TGCAGTGCTAGTCCGCGCGGCGGAGGGTCCTACGAGCAGTACTTC
once	TRBD2	TRBJ2-2	TRBV5-1	CASKVGGGTGELFF	TGCGCCAGCAAGGTCGGCGGGGGCACCGGGGAGCTGTTTTTT
NA	NA	TRBJ2-5	TRBV7-8	CASSLIRGTQTQYF	TGTGCCAGCAGCTTAATAAGGGGCACGCAGACCCAGTACTTC
NA	TRBD2	TRBJ2-1	TRBV2	CASSFTSGTYNEQFF	TGTGCCAGCAGTTTCACTAGCGGAACCTACAATGAGCAGTTCTTC
NA	NA	TRBJ2-7	TRBV20-1	CSANGWQGSYEQYF	TGCAGTGCCAACGGGTGGCAGGGATCCTACGAGCAGTACTTC
few	TRBD2	TRBJ2-7	TRBV6-5	CASRPRGNDEQYF	TGTGCCAGCCGCCCGCGGGGGAACGACGAGCAGTACTTC
many	TRBD1	TRBJ1-1	TRBV7-2	CASSSRQGSGTEAFF	TGTGCCAGCAGCAGTCGACAGGGGTCGGGCACTGAAGCTTTCTTT
few	TRBD2	TRBJ2-7	TRBV20-1	CSAVAGREQYF	TGCAGTGCTGTAGCGGGGCGCGAGCAGTACTTC
NA	TRBD2	TRBJ2-3	TRBV12-5	CASGLGSSGDGKDTQYF	TGTGCTAGTGGTTTGGGGTCTAGCGGGGATGGTAAAGATACGCAGTATTTT
NA	NA	TRBJ2-5	TRBV27	CASSLRRYQETQYF	TGTGCCAGCAGTTTGAGGAGGTACCAAGAGACCCAGTACTTC
few	NA	TRBJ2-6	TRBV29-1	CSVEKGTSGANVLTF	TGCAGCGTGGAAAAGGGGACCTCCGGGGCCAACGTCCTGACTTTC
few	TRBD2	TRBJ2-1	TRBV27	CASSLGLAESYNEQFF	TGTGCCAGCAGTTTAGGGCTAGCGGAATCCTACAATGAGCAGTTCTTC
many	NA	TRBJ2-7	TRBV6-2/TRBV6-3	CASSYQYEQYF	TGTGCCAGCAGTTACCAATACGAGCAGTACTTC
NA	NA	TRBJ2-5	TRBV12-3/TRBV12-4	CASSFEGGETQYF	TGTGCCAGCAGTTTTGAAGGGGGAGAGACCCAGTACTTC